This T cell receptor (beta chain) emerged from a study of cytotoxic CD8 clonotypes in ibrutinib-treated CLL. Study-level information: Responses: approximately 25 partial, 2 complete; after median 68 months, about 15 stayed remitted, roughly 12 progressed.

The CDR3 has 15 residues. V lost 3 bases and J lost 6, with 18 bases in between. CDR1 is SGHRS and CDR2 is YFSETQ in the germline V gene. On this clone: Its antigen is undetermined.

Regarding the study as a whole: Clonality went higher at ibrutinib response and then dropped back toward baseline at progression. Public clonotypes proved infrequent, and on treatment they shrank or remained steady.

Sequencing was performed with immunoSEQ multiplex PCR; in TCRdb, only in-frame clones are kept and a portion is missing. The sample lists over 120,000 clones; around 84% were seen once. This receptor was taken from a human donor with chronic lymphocytic leukemia. This chain uses TRBV5-1 with TRBJ1-1; D is uncertain. Sample: PBMCs, taken after 36 months of ibrutinib treatment. CDR3 in amino acids: CASSSGSLRRAEAFF. As DNA, the CDR3 is TGCGCCAGCAGCTCCGGGAGCCTTCGGCGGGCTGAAGCTTTCTTT. Using reference TRBV5-1 and TRBJ1-1 for the parts outside the CDR3, the full variable domain is KAGVTQTPRYLIKTRGQQVTLSCSPISGHRSVSWYQQTPGQGLQFLFEYFSETQRNKGNFPGRFSGRQFSNSRSEMNVSTLELGDSALYLCASSSGSLRRAEAFFGQGTRLTVV.